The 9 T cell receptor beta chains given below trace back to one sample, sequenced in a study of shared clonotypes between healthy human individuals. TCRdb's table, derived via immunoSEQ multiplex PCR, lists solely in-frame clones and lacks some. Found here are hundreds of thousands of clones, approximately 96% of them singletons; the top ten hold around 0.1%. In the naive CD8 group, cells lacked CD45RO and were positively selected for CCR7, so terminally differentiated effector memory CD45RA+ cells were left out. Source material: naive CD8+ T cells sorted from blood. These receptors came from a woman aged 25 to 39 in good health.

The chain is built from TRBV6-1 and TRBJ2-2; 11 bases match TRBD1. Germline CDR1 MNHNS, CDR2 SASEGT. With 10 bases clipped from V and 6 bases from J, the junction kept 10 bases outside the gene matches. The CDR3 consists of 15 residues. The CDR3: CATLPGQGAAGELFF. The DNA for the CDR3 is TGTGCCACCCTTCCAGGACAGGGGGCCGCCGGGGAGCTGTTTTTT.

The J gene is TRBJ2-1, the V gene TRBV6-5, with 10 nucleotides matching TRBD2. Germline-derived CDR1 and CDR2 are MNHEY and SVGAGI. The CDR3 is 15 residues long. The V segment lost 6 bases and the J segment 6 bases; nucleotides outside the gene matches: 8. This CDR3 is CASSFSGRSVNEQFF. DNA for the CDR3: TGTGCCAGCAGCTTTAGCGGGAGGTCGGTCAATGAGCAGTTCTTC.

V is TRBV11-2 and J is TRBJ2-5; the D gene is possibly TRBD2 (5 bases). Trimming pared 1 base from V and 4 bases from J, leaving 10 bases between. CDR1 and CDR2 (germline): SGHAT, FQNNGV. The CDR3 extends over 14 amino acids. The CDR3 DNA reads TGTGCCAGCAGCTTAGCCGGGGTTGGAGAGACCCAGTACTTC. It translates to CASSLAGVGETQYF.

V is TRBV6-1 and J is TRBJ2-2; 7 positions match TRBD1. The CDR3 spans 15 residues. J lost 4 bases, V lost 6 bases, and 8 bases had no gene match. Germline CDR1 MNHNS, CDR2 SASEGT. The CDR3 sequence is CASSHHRGATGELFF. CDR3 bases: TGTGCCAGCAGCCACCACAGGGGAGCCACCGGGGAGCTGTTTTTT.

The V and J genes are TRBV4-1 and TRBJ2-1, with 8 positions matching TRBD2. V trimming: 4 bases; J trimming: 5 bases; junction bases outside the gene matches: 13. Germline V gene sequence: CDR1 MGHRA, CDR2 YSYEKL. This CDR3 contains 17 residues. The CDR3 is CASSRLPYSGSDNEQFF. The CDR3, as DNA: TGCGCCAGCAGCCGCCTCCCTTACAGCGGGAGCGACAATGAGCAGTTCTTC.

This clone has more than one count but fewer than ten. For the CDR3, the DNA is TGTGCCAGCAGTTTATCCGGTGGGCTTGGCAATCAGCCCCAGCATTTT. It is translated as CASSLSGGLGNQPQHF. The chain recombines TRBV27 with TRBJ1-5; D not resolved. Germline CDR1 reads MNHEY; CDR2 reads SMNVEV (reference sequence). The ends were cut back, 0 bases at V and 2 bases at J, with 11 bases in the middle. This CDR3 spans 16 amino acids.

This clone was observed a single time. CDR3 loop: CASSSPDRGHEQFF. For the CDR3, the DNA is TGTGCCAGCAGTTCCCCGGACAGGGGGCATGAGCAGTTCTTC. The chain carries TRBV27 and TRBJ2-1; the match to TRBD1 covers 11 bases. The CDR3 loop spans 14 amino acids. CDR1 and CDR2 (germline): MNHEY, SMNVEV (reference sequence). The V and J ends lost 4 bases and 8 bases, in that order; junction bases with no gene match: 4.

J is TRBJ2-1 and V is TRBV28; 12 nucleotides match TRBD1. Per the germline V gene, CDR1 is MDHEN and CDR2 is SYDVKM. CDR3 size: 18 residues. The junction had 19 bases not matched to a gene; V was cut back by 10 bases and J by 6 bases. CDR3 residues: CATYRDRGLGGYSNEQFF. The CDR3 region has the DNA TGTGCCACCTACCGGGACAGGGGGCTTGGGGGCTACAGCAATGAGCAGTTCTTC. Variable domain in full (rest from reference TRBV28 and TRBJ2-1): DVKVTQSSRYLVKRTGEKVFLECVQDMDHENMFWYRQDPGLGLRLIYFSYDVKMKEKGDIPEGYSVSREKKERFSLILESASTNQTSMYLCATYRDRGLGGYSNEQFFGPGTRLTVL.

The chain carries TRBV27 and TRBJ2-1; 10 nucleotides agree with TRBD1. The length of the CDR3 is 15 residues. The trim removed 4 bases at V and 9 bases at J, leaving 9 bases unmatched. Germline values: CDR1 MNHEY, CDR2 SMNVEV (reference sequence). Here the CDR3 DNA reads TGTGCCAGCAGTTCCACCGGGACAGGGGACCCTGAGCAGTTCTTC. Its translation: CASSSTGTGDPEQFF.